The present entry profiles one T cell receptor beta chain with its context. The antigen is undetermined. By positive magnetic bead selection, CD4+ and CD8+ cells were isolated, and their purity was checked by flow cytometry. These data come from a study of somatic mutations in cytotoxic T cells in rheumatoid arthritis. Across the whole study: Flow-sorting brought some V beta antibody-stained T-cell populations to nearly 100% purity, V beta1+ cells sequenced for TCRB among them.

Overall study results and limits: Unknown were the antigen targets of the expanded CD8+ clones.

As originally analysed: Patient-derived CD8+ clones with a size above 1% showed rare matches to published virus-specific TCRB sequences. The repertoire was sequenced with immunoSEQ multiplex PCR; TCRdb's copy has only in-frame clones and lacks some. D and trimming come from the DNA, and the V and J calls and clone size come from that table. The sample holds under 7,500 clones, 85% to 90% seen once. Germline V gene data show CDR1 as SGDLS and CDR2 as YYNGEE. With 4 bases removed from V and 9 bases from J, the gap between germline ends came to 17 bases. This CDR3 is 14 amino acids long. The sample comprised CD8+ T cells sorted from blood. The chain joins TRBV9 to TRBJ2-1; maybe TRBD2 (5 bases). This receptor was obtained from a woman in her seventies with rheumatoid arthritis. The CDR3 is CASSTQRGFSEQFF. CDR3 DNA sequence: TGTGCCAGCAGCACCCAACGAGGGTTCAGTGAGCAGTTCTTC.